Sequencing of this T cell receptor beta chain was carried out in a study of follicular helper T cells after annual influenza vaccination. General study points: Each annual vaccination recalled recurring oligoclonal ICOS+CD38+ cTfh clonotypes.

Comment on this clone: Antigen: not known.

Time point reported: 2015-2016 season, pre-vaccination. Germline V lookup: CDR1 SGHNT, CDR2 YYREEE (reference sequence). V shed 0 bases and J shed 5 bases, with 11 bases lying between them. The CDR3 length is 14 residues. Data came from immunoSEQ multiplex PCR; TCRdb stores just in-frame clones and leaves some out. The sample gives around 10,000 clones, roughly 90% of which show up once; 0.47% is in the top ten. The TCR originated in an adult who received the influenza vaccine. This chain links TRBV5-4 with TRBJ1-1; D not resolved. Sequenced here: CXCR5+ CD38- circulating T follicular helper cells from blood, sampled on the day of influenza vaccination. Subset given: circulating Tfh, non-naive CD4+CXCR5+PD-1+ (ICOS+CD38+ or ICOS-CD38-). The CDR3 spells CASSLAGPTTEAFF. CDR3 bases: TGTGCCAGCAGCTTGGCCGGGCCAACGACTGAAGCTTTCTTT.